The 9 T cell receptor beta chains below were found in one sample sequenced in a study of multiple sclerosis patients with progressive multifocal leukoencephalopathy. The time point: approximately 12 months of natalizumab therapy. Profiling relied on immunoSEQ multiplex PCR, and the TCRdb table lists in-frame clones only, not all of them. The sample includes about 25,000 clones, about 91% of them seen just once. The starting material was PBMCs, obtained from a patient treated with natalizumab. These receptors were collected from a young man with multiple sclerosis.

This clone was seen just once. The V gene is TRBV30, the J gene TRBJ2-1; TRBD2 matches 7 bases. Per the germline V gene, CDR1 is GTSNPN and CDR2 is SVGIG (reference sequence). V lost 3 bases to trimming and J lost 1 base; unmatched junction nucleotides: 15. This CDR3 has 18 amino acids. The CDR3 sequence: CAWSPIWASGSSYNEQFF. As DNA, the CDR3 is TGTGCCTGGAGCCCGATTTGGGCTAGCGGCTCGTCCTACAATGAGCAGTTCTTC.

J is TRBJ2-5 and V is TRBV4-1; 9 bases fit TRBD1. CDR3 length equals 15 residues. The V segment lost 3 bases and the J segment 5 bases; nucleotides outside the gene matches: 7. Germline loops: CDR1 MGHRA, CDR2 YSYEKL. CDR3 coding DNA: TGCGCCAGCAGCCATTCCGGGACAGGGAGGGAGACCCAGTACTTC. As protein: CASSHSGTGRETQYF.

The CDR3 bases are TGCGCCAGCAGTGAGATGTTCGGGACAGCTTCTGGCGAGCAGTACGTC. Translating it yields CASSEMFGTASGEQYV. The chain links TRBV10-2 to TRBJ2-7; 7 nucleotides align to TRBD1. The V gene's germline CDR1 is WSHSY and CDR2 SAAADI. The V and J ends lost 2 bases and 6 bases, in that order; junction bases with no gene match: 13. The CDR3 runs 16 residues.

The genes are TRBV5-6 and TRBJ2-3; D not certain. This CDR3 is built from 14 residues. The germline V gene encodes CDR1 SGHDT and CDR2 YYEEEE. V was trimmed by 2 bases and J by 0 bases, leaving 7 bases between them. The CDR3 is CASSFKTSTDTQYF. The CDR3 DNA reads TGTGCCAGCAGCTTTAAAACTAGCACAGATACGCAGTATTTT.

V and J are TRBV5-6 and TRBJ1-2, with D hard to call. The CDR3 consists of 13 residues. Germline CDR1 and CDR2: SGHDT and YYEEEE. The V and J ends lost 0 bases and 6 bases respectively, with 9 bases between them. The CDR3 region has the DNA TGTGCCAGCAGCTTGGCCACAGATCATGGCTACACCTTC. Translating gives CASSLATDHGYTF.

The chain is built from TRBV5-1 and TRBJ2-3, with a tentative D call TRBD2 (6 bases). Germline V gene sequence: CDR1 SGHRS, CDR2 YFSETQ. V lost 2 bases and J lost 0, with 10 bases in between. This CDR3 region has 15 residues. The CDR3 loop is CASSFPEGSTDTQYF. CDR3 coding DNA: TGCGCCAGCAGCTTCCCGGAGGGAAGCACAGATACGCAGTATTTT.

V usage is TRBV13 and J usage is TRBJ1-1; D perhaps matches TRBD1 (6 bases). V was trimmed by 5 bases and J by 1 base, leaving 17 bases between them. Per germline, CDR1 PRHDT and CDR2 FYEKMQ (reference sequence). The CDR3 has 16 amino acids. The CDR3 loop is CASSPRGGAANTEAFF. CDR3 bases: TGTGCCAGCAGCCCTAGGGGGGGTGCAGCGAACACTGAAGCTTTCTTT.

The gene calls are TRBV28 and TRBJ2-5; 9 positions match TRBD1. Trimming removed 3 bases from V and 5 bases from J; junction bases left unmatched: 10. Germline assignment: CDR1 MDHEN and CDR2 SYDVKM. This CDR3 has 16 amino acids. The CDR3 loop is CASSFPGTGGEETQYF. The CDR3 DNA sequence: TGTGCCAGCAGTTTCCCCGGAACAGGGGGCGAGGAGACCCAGTACTTC.

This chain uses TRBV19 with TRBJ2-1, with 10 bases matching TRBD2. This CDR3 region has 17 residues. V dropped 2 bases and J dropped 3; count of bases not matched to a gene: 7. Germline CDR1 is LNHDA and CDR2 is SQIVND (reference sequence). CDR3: CASSIRPSGSGYNEQFF. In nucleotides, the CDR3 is TGTGCCAGTAGTATACGGCCTAGCGGGAGCGGCTACAATGAGCAGTTCTTC.